This is a list of T cell receptor beta chains from one sample in a study of CD8 T cells in Susac syndrome. Each CDR3 protein gets one entry after TCRdb re-called the immunoSEQ multiplex PCR reads with MiXCR. The table has more than 85,000 distinct CDR3 sequences, 95% to 98% seen once; the top ten hold about 0.095%. The sample was CD4+ T cells from PBMCs. Every receptor here comes from a human donor in good health. CDR3s include the opening cysteine and the closing phenylalanine or tryptophan. Each record gives: clone size, D gene, V gene, J gene, CDR3 protein, CDR3 DNA. The D gene is left open where the match is weak. The size of a clone is reported for some rows only, either as once, few or many, or as a class for expanded clones.

size: once; D: .; V: TRBV29-1; J: TRBJ2-7; CDR3: CSVEIRRDEQYF; DNA: TGCAGCGTTGAGATCCGCAGAGACGAGCAGTACTTC
size: .; D: .; V: TRBV30; J: TRBJ1-3; CDR3: CAWSGRGSGNTIYF; DNA: TGTGCCTGGAGTGGCCGGGGGTCTGGAAACACCATATATTTT
size: .; D: TRBD1; V: TRBV2; J: TRBJ1-4; CDR3: CASSLRDRGEKLFF; DNA: TGTGCCAGCAGCCTCCGGGACAGGGGTGAAAAACTGTTTTTT
size: .; D: .; V: TRBV20-1; J: TRBJ2-4; CDR3: CSARVPAKNIQYF; DNA: TGCAGTGCTAGAGTACCAGCCAAAAACATTCAGTACTTC
size: .; D: .; V: TRBV6-2/TRBV6-3; J: TRBJ2-6; CDR3: CASSIPSGANVLTF; DNA: TGTGCCAGCTCCATTCCCTCTGGGGCCAACGTCCTGACTTTC
size: .; D: TRBD1; V: TRBV12-3/TRBV12-4; J: TRBJ2-3; CDR3: CASSSPGGRSTDTQYF; DNA: TGTGCCAGCAGTTCCCCAGGGGGCCGAAGCACAGATACGCAGTATTTT
size: .; D: TRBD2; V: TRBV7-8; J: TRBJ2-3; CDR3: CASSLEAGESDTQYF; DNA: TGTGCCAGCAGCCTCGAGGCGGGAGAATCAGATACGCAGTATTTT
size: .; D: TRBD1; V: TRBV30; J: TRBJ1-5; CDR3: CALARQGGNQPQHF; DNA: TGTGCCCTTGCCCGACAGGGGGGCAATCAGCCCCAGCATTTT
size: .; D: .; V: TRBV6-2/TRBV6-3; J: TRBJ1-1; CDR3: CASRPIILGTEAFF; DNA: TGTGCCAGCAGGCCCATTATCCTGGGGACTGAAGCTTTCTTT
size: .; D: .; V: TRBV28; J: TRBJ1-4; CDR3: CASGSLQGGSGKLVF; DNA: TGTGCCAGCGGATCTCTACAGGGAGGAAGTGGAAAACTGGTTTTT
size: once; D: .; V: TRBV30; J: TRBJ1-2; CDR3: CAWSVGTSGVESYTF; DNA: TGTGCCTGGAGTGTGGGGACTTCGGGGGTGGAAAGCTACACCTTC
size: .; D: .; V: TRBV7-8; J: TRBJ1-5; CDR3: CASSLVLGQPQHF; DNA: TGTGCCAGCAGCTTAGTTTTGGGACAGCCCCAGCATTTT
size: .; D: .; V: TRBV2; J: TRBJ2-7; CDR3: CASGRDGYEQYF; DNA: TGTGCCAGCGGCCGGGACGGCTACGAGCAGTACTTC
size: once; D: .; V: TRBV5-1; J: TRBJ2-7; CDR3: CASSNDGYEQYF; DNA: TGCGCCAGCAGCAATGACGGCTACGAGCAGTACTTC
size: .; D: .; V: TRBV29-1; J: TRBJ2-3; CDR3: CSVETTDTQYF; DNA: TGCAGCGTTGAAACGACAGATACGCAGTATTTT
size: .; D: TRBD1; V: TRBV13; J: TRBJ2-7; CDR3: CASSLRGLRSYEQYF; DNA: TGTGCCAGCAGCTTAAGGGGGCTTAGGTCCTACGAGCAGTACTTC
size: .; D: TRBD2; V: TRBV20-1; J: TRBJ2-1; CDR3: CSASDPGGSVEQFF; DNA: TGCAGTGCTAGTGACCCGGGGGGGTCGGTTGAGCAGTTCTTC
size: once; D: .; V: TRBV20-1; J: TRBJ1-5; CDR3: CSAIPRGGNQPQHF; DNA: TGCAGTGCTATCCCCCGGGGAGGCAATCAGCCCCAGCATTTT
size: once; D: TRBD1; V: TRBV4-1; J: TRBJ1-1; CDR3: CASSQDLSRGQGRNTEAFF; DNA: TGCGCCAGCAGCCAAGATTTATCGAGGGGACAGGGAAGGAACACTGAAGCTTTCTTT
size: .; D: TRBD2; V: TRBV6-2/TRBV6-3; J: TRBJ2-7; CDR3: CAISGTGGIYEQYF; DNA: TGTGCCATCAGTGGGACGGGAGGAATATACGAGCAGTACTTC
size: .; D: TRBD2; V: TRBV7-2; J: TRBJ2-2; CDR3: CASSLTSGAGELFF; DNA: TGTGCCAGCAGCTTAACTAGCGGGGCCGGGGAGCTGTTTTTT
size: .; D: TRBD2; V: TRBV4-2; J: TRBJ2-2; CDR3: CASSQDWRRGWTGELFF; DNA: TGTGCCAGCAGCCAAGATTGGCGGCGGGGGTGGACCGGGGAGCTGTTTTTT
size: .; D: .; V: TRBV3-1; J: TRBJ1-1; CDR3: CASNLVGGVDTEAFF; DNA: TGTGCCAGCAACCTGGTGGGGGGCGTAGACACTGAAGCTTTCTTT
size: .; D: .; V: TRBV28; J: TRBJ2-6; CDR3: CASSPRAGSGANVLTF; DNA: TGTGCCAGCAGCCCTCGAGCGGGCTCTGGGGCCAACGTCCTGACTTTC
size: .; D: .; V: TRBV2; J: TRBJ2-5; CDR3: CASSGSLQETQYF; DNA: TGTGCCAGCAGTGGAAGTCTCCAAGAGACCCAGTACTTC